A single sample gave rise to the 28 T cell receptor beta chains below, sequenced in a study of shared clonotypes between healthy human individuals (dated by TCRdb to 2020 to 2022). Receptors were amplified or captured by the immunoSEQ multiplex PCR assay. The clones in this table, taken by TCRdb from immuneACCESS, are in-frame only. Not every clone is retained; where verified, under half of the shortfall comes from an unresolved V gene, and the cause of the rest is unknown. Here the sample has about 2.2 million clones; roughly 93% occur a single time. Approximately 1.6% of the sample comes from the top ten. For the CD8 naive samples, CD45RO-negative cells were positively selected for CCR7, yielding a CD45RA+CCR7+ population from which TemRA cells were excluded. Material: naive CD8+ T cells from PBMCs. The cell subset or site label here, explained by the study, means: CD45RA+CCR7+. The receptors stem from a man between 18 and 35 years old in good health. Some clones in this sample may be carry-over from other donors' samples.

The genes are TRBV28 and TRBJ1-1; 8 bases align to TRBD1. CDR1 and CDR2 from the germline V gene are MDHEN and SYDVKM. CDR3 size: 17 residues. The V and J ends lost 3 bases and 4 bases, in that order; junction bases with no gene match: 13. CDR3 amino acids: CASSFPPHDRGSTEAFF. Written as DNA, the CDR3 is TGTGCCAGCAGTTTCCCCCCTCATGACAGGGGAAGCACTGAAGCTTTCTTT.

The table lists this clone with a count of one. The rearrangement joins TRBV9 to TRBJ2-1; D possibly corresponds to TRBD2 (6 bases). In germline, CDR1 is SGDLS, CDR2 YYNGEE. The ends were cut back, 4 bases at V and 2 bases at J, with 19 bases in the middle. The CDR3 loop spans 17 amino acids. The CDR3 reads CASSNHRSGAAYNEQFF. CDR3 DNA sequence: TGTGCCAGCAGCAACCACCGATCGGGAGCGGCCTACAATGAGCAGTTCTTC.

CDR3 sequence: CASSLRTGSSGANVLTF. CDR3 DNA: TGTGCCAGCAGCTTACGGACAGGTAGCTCTGGGGCCAACGTCCTGACTTTC. The chain couples TRBV7-9 to TRBJ2-6; 7 bases match TRBD1. Germline V lookup: CDR1 SEHNR, CDR2 FQNEAQ (reference sequence). The CDR3 is 17 amino acids. V gave up 2 bases and J gave up 0 bases; unmatched junction bases: 4.

V is TRBV11-2 and J is TRBJ2-1; unclear D gene. Germline-derived CDR1 and CDR2 are SGHAT and FQNNGV. This CDR3 contains 13 residues. Trimming took 5 bases from V and 5 from J, leaving 10 bases between them. The CDR3 nucleotides read TGTGCCAGCAGCGCAGACGCAAACAATGAGCAGTTCTTC. Translation: CASSADANNEQFF. The variable domain in full, completed from reference TRBV11-2 and TRBJ2-1, reads EAGVAQSPRYKIIEKRQSVAFWCNPISGHATLYWYQQILGQGPKLLIQFQNNGVVDDSQLPKDRFSAERLKGVDSTLKIQPAKLEDSAVYLCASSADANNEQFFGPGTRLTVL.

The chain couples TRBV29-1 to TRBJ2-1; D is perhaps TRBD2 (6 bases). CDR1 and CDR2 from the germline V gene are SQVTM and ANQGSEA. This CDR3 has 14 amino acids. Trimming took off 1 base at V and 4 bases at J, with 11 bases between the two ends. The CDR3 DNA sequence: TGCAGCGTTGAAGGTGGGAGGCTATACAATGAGCAGTTCTTC. It codes for CSVEGGRLYNEQFF.

On this clone itself: Other DNA variants within this sample encode the same CDR3. The gene calls are TRBV9 and TRBJ2-1, with D maybe TRBD2 (5 bases). The CDR3 extends over 14 amino acids. Germline-derived CDR1 and CDR2 are SGDLS and YYNGEE. V was trimmed by 0 bases and J by 6 bases, leaving 10 bases between them. This chain's CDR3 is CASSVGGSSNEQFF. CDR3 nucleotide sequence: TGTGCCAGCAGCGTAGGTGGGAGTAGCAATGAGCAGTTCTTC.

This clone was seen more than once but under ten times. The J gene is TRBJ1-5, the V gene TRBV6-5; D is undetermined. Germline CDR1 MNHEY, CDR2 SVGAGI. Trimming pared 6 bases from V and 4 bases from J, leaving 10 bases between. The CDR3 is 13 amino acids. This chain's CDR3 is CASSQDGNQPQHF. In nucleotides, the CDR3 is TGTGCCAGCAGCCAAGACGGGAATCAGCCCCAGCATTTT.

This sequence joins TRBV14 and TRBJ2-1; tentatively, D is TRBD2 (5 bases). This CDR3 region has 18 residues. The germline gives CDR1 SGHDN, CDR2 FVKESK. The ends were cut back, 2 bases at V and 8 bases at J, with 25 bases in the middle. CDR3 nucleotide sequence: TGTGCCAGCAGCCAATATCCGCGGGCCGCGAAGCCCGGCGATGAGCAGTTCTTC. This sequence encodes CASSQYPRAAKPGDEQFF.

The CDR3 loop is CATSSLSTDTQYF. In DNA form, the CDR3 reads TGTGCCACCAGCAGCCTGAGCACAGATACGCAGTATTTT. The rearrangement links TRBV15 to TRBJ2-3; no definite D call. The ends were cut back, 3 bases at V and 0 bases at J, with 4 bases in the middle. The germline CDR1 and CDR2 sequences are LNHNV and YYDKDF (reference sequence). CDR3 length equals 13 residues.

The V gene is TRBV21-1, the J gene TRBJ1-1; the table's D call of TRBD1 was not tested on the DNA. TRBV21-1 is a pseudogene. CDR3 length: 15 residues. CDR3 sequence: CASTMTGPMNTEAFF. The CDR3 DNA reads as TGTGCCAGCACCATGACAGGTCCTATGAACACTGAAGCTTTCTTT.

Worth noting for this clone: At the DNA level, this CDR3 is encoded by other sequences in the same sample as well. The chain combines TRBV19 with TRBJ2-7, with D unclear. The CDR3 covers 12 residues. Germline V gene sequence: CDR1 LNHDA, CDR2 SQIVND (reference sequence). V was clipped by 5 bases and J by 1 base, with 6 bases between them. The CDR3 DNA follows: TGTGCCAGTAGTGCCGGGTCCTACGAGCAGTACTTC. Its translation: CASSAGSYEQYF.

This rearrangement joins TRBV7-9 to TRBJ2-3; 7 nucleotides line up with TRBD2. The CDR3 sequence is 12 residues long. Looked up from germline, CDR1 is SEHNR and CDR2 is FQNEAQ (reference sequence). The trim removed 6 bases at V and 5 bases at J, leaving 2 bases unmatched. CDR3 DNA: TGTGCCAGCAGGGTAGCGGGAGATACGCAGTATTTT. It codes for CASRVAGDTQYF.

This clone showed up just a few times. V usage is TRBV29-1 and J usage is TRBJ1-1, with TRBD1 identical over 7 bases. CDR3 size: 13 residues. The V gene's germline CDR1 is SQVTM and CDR2 ANQGSEA. Trimming cost V 5 bases and J 3 bases; bases outside gene matches: 6. CDR3 sequence: CSVPDRVDTEAFF. The CDR3 DNA sequence: TGCAGCGTTCCAGACAGGGTGGACACTGAAGCTTTCTTT.

V is TRBV7-9 and J is TRBJ2-1, with D tentatively TRBD1 (7 bases). In germline, CDR1 is SEHNR, CDR2 FQNEAQ (reference sequence). V lost 4 bases, J lost 5 bases, and 15 bases lay in between. This CDR3 spans 15 amino acids. The chain's CDR3 is CASSSPGRGDNEQFF. CDR3 bases: TGTGCCAGCAGCTCCCCCGGCAGGGGGGACAATGAGCAGTTCTTC. Drawing the rest from reference TRBV7-9 and TRBJ2-1, the complete variable domain is DTGVSQNPRHKITKRGQNVTFRCDPISEHNRLYWYRQTLGQGPEFLTYFQNEAQLEKSRLLSDRFSAERPKGSFSTLEIQRTEQGDSAMYLCASSSPGRGDNEQFFGPGTRLTVL.

This clone was seen only once. The chain is built from TRBV29-1 and TRBJ1-3, with 7 bases identical to TRBD1. Germline lookup yields CDR1 SQVTM and CDR2 ANQGSEA. V was pared by 6 bases and J by 4 bases, with 12 bases of the junction left unmatched. The CDR3 totals 15 residues. As DNA, the CDR3 is TGCAGCGTCACCGGGACAGTATCCTCCGGAAACACCATATATTTT. Amino acids: CSVTGTVSSGNTIYF.

The rearrangement uses TRBV2 and TRBJ1-5; no reliable D call. CDR3 length: 13 residues. V lost 5 bases, J lost 1 base, and 6 bases lay in between. The V gene's germline CDR1 is SNHLY and CDR2 FYNNEI. This CDR3 is CASSRGSNQPQHF. CDR3 DNA: TGTGCCAGCAGTAGAGGGAGCAATCAGCCCCAGCATTTT.

V gene TRBV7-2 combines with J gene TRBJ2-1; no definite D call. The V end lost 0 bases, the J end lost 7 bases, and 7 bases lay between the germline ends. The CDR3 is 13 amino acids. Germline V gene data show CDR1 as SGHTA and CDR2 as FQGNSA. CDR3 loop: CASSLALVNEQFF. Written as DNA, the CDR3 is TGTGCCAGCAGCTTAGCCCTAGTTAATGAGCAGTTCTTC.

The chain recombines TRBV9 with TRBJ2-1; D possibly matches TRBD1 or TRBD2 (6 bases each). The CDR3 contains 15 residues. The germline CDR1 and CDR2 sequences are SGDLS and YYNGEE. Between the trimmed V and J ends, which lost 4 bases and 9 bases, there was a span of 20 bases. CDR3 nucleotides: TGTGCCAGCAGCCTAGAGAGGGGCTGGGGGGCTGAGCAGTTCTTC. Translated: CASSLERGWGAEQFF.

V usage is TRBV28 and J usage is TRBJ2-7; TRBD1 matches at 9 bases. The CDR3 totals 15 residues. V lost 5 bases to trimming and J lost 5 bases; unmatched junction nucleotides: 10. Germline CDR1 reads MDHEN; CDR2 reads SYDVKM. The CDR3 DNA follows: TGTGCCAGCAGTCCACAGGGGGCGCGATGGGACGAGCAGTACTTC. It yields the protein CASSPQGARWDEQYF.

This chain's CDR3 is CASSDAGIGYEQYF. The CDR3 nucleotides are TGTGCCAGCAGTGATGCGGGAATCGGCTACGAGCAGTACTTC. V is TRBV6-1 and J is TRBJ2-7, with D perhaps matching TRBD2 (6 bases). The V gene's germline CDR1 is MNHNS and CDR2 SASEGT. The V and J ends lost 3 bases and 3 bases respectively, with 12 bases between them. This CDR3 spans 14 amino acids.

This rearrangement joins TRBV7-3 to TRBJ2-7, with TRBD2 matching over 7 bases. Germline V gene data show CDR1 as SGHTA and CDR2 as FQGTGA. CDR3 size: 15 residues. The trim removed 0 bases at V and 0 bases at J, leaving 2 bases unmatched. The CDR3 nucleotides read TGTGCCAGCAGCTTAACTAGCGGGCGCTCCTACGAGCAGTACTTC. Translating gives CASSLTSGRSYEQYF. Variable domain in full (rest from reference TRBV7-3 and TRBJ2-7): GAGVSQTPSNKVTEKGKYVELRCDPISGHTALYWYRQSLGQGPEFLIYFQGTGAADDSGLPNDRFFAVRPEGSVSTLKIQRTERGDSAVYLCASSLTSGRSYEQYFGPGTRLTVT.

This clone was recorded a few times. The identical CDR3 is also encoded by other nucleotide sequences in the sample. The chain joins TRBV29-1 to TRBJ2-1; 7 positions agree with TRBD2. Losses at the gene ends were 4 bases for V and 0 bases for J; bases not matched to a gene: 3. This CDR3 region has 14 residues. Germline V gene sequence: CDR1 SQVTM, CDR2 ANQGSEA. CDR3 sequence (DNA): TGCAGCGTTGGGGGCGGGAGCTCCTACAATGAGCAGTTCTTC. It translates to CSVGGGSSYNEQFF.

The V and J genes are TRBV2 and TRBJ2-7; unclear D gene. Trimming took off 6 bases at V and 2 bases at J, with 11 bases between the two ends. CDR3 length: 13 amino acids. The V gene's germline CDR1 is SNHLY and CDR2 FYNNEI. The CDR3 loop is CASSLTLAYEQYF. The CDR3 region has the DNA TGTGCCAGCAGCCTCACTCTTGCCTACGAGCAGTACTTC.

In regard to this clone: The sample holds other DNA sequences that translate to the same CDR3. This chain links TRBV9 with TRBJ2-7; D not certain. Trimming removed 3 bases at V and 0 bases at J, with 4 bases between. Germline CDR1 is SGDLS and CDR2 is YYNGEE. There are 12 residues in the CDR3. Here the CDR3 DNA reads TGTGCCAGCAGCGCGTCCTCCTACGAGCAGTACTTC. As protein: CASSASSYEQYF.

J is TRBJ2-2 and V is TRBV21-1; the table assigns TRBD1, which was not confirmed against the DNA. TRBV21-1 is an annotated pseudogene. CDR3 length: 15 residues. The CDR3 coding sequence is TGTGCCAGGAGCAGGCCGGGACAGACCACCGGGGAGCTGTTTTTT. It codes for CARSRPGQTTGELFF.

This clone was observed a few times. The genes are TRBV5-1 and TRBJ2-7; D gene unclear. The germline V gene has CDR1 SGHRS and CDR2 YFSETQ. The CDR3 extends over 14 amino acids. Deletions cut 0 bases from V and 0 bases from J, with 7 bases between. CDR3 nucleotides: TGCGCCAGCAGCTTGGAGGCGGACTCCTACGAGCAGTACTTC. Translation gives CASSLEADSYEQYF.

On this clone itself: The DNA is left out, because the CDR3 cannot be placed on it with certainty; the CDR3 is given as TCRdb lists it. The chain combines TRBV28 with TRBJ2-1; TRBD2, the D gene given by the table, was not confirmed from the DNA. The CDR3 is 14 amino acids in total, end residues counted. In germline, CDR1 is MDHEN, CDR2 SYDVKM. This CDR3 is CASILAGAYNEQFF.

This CDR3 is CASSNRGPWSEKLFF. CDR3 nucleotides: TGTGCCAGCAGTAATCGGGGGCCATGGAGTGAAAAACTGTTTTTT. The V call is TRBV28, the J call TRBJ1-4; tentative D call: TRBD1 (6 bases). The CDR3 extends over 15 amino acids. Trimming removed 5 bases from V and 7 bases from J, with 17 bases in between. CDR1 and CDR2 (germline): MDHEN, SYDVKM. Full variable domain (rest looked up from reference TRBV28 and TRBJ1-4): DVKVTQSSRYLVKRTGEKVFLECVQDMDHENMFWYRQDPGLGLRLIYFSYDVKMKEKGDIPEGYSVSREKKERFSLILESASTNQTSMYLCASSNRGPWSEKLFFGSGTQLSVL.